The clone carrying this T cell receptor (beta chain) was picked up one time. Its target is unknown. Clones were sequenced by immunoSEQ multiplex PCR, and TCRdb holds only the in-frame ones, with some missing. The top ten clones hold less than 15% of a sample with tens of thousands of clones, roughly 82% of them seen once. The sample's time point: week 23, last vaccination. Each dose delivered 300 ug of mutant IDH1 20-mer peptide subcutaneously with imiquimod. This sample is drawn from a study of a mutant IDH1 vaccine in newly diagnosed glioma. Findings and caveats of the study: Of all patients, about 93% showed vaccine-induced immune responses.

This receptor was obtained from a man aged 25 to 45 with glioma. The sequences come from PBMCs, collected from a glioma patient whose treatment included an IDH1 peptide vaccine.

The CDR3 region is CASAKQGNTGELFF. CDR3 coding DNA: TGTGCCAGCGCGAAACAGGGGAACACCGGGGAGCTGTTTTTT. The V gene is TRBV6-1, the J gene TRBJ2-2; the D gene is possibly TRBD1 (6 bases). Trimming took 8 bases from V and 1 from J, leaving 11 bases between them. Germline CDR1 and CDR2: MNHNS and SASEGT. The CDR3 loop spans 14 amino acids.